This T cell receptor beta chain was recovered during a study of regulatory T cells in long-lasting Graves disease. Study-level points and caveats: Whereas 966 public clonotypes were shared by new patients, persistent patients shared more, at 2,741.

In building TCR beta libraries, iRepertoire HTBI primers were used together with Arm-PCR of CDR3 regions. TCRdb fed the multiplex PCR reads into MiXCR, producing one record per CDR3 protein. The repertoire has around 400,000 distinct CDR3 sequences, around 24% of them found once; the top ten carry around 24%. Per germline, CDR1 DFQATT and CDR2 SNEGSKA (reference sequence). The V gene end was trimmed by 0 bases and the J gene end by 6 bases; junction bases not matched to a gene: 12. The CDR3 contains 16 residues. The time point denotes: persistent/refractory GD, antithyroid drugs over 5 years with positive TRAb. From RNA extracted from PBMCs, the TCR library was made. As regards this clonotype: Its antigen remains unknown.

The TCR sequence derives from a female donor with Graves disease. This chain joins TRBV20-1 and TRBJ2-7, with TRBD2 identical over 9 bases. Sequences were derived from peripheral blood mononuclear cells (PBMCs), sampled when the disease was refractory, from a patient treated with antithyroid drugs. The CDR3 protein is CSARDGREGLSREQYF. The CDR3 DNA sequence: TGCAGTGCTAGAGATGGGCGGGAGGGCCTCTCTCGCGAGCAGTACTTC.